The source of this T cell receptor beta chain is a study of Ad26.COV2.S vaccination and SARS-CoV-2 variants. Data came from immunoSEQ multiplex PCR; TCRdb stores just in-frame clones and leaves some out. In the table there are 300,000 to 350,000 clones, around 90% of which are singletons. Treatment given: some 20 received Ad26.COV2.S at low or high dose, single or two shots; about 5 received placebo; per-sample allocation not given. Vaccine and placebo recipients were sampled on day 63 after the first injection. This clone was seen only once. Trimming left V 3 bases short and J 10 bases short, with 15 bases between. The CDR3 runs 13 residues.

The sample in question was peripheral blood, obtained in a trial of Ad26.COV2.S vaccine versus placebo. This receptor was taken from a person between 18 and 59 years old who received the Ad26.COV2.S COVID-19 vaccine or a placebo. This rearrangement joins TRBV12-3 or TRBV12-4 to TRBJ1-1, with D tentatively TRBD1 (5 bases). The CDR3 nucleotides are TGTGCCAGCAGTTTTAAGACCAGGGTGGCAGCTTTCTTT. It encodes CASSFKTRVAAFF.